A selection of T cell receptor beta chains follows, all from one sample in a study of blood T cells in healthy people across ages. TCRdb re-analysed the 5' RACE reads in MiXCR, keeping a single row per CDR3 protein. Here the sample spans 1 million or so distinct CDR3 sequences, roughly 24% being singletons. In addition, the sample was reused for a study of T cells of mothers and their children.

The sequencing sample was made of blood. All receptors come from a girl aged 2-10 years in good health. Each CDR3 is given with its conserved first and last residue. D genes are given only for firm matches. The size field is filled for only some rows; it gives once, few, many or a size class.

v_call,clone_size,j_call,d_call,cdr3_nt,cdr3_aa
TRBV7-4,few,TRBJ1-2,TRBD1,TGTGCCAGCAGCCTCCAGGACAGGGTGGCCGGTGGCTACACCTTC,CASSLQDRVAGGYTF
TRBV7-9,.,TRBJ2-5,.,TGTGCCAGCAGCTCCGACTTTACCCAGTACTTC,CASSSDFTQYF
TRBV28,few,TRBJ2-3,.,TGTGCCAGCAGTCCGGTTGTTACAGATACGCAGTATTTT,CASSPVVTDTQYF
TRBV6-5,few,TRBJ1-6,TRBD1,TGTGTCAGCAGTAAAGGGACAGATGGATCCCCCCTCCACTTT,CVSSKGTDGSPLHF
TRBV7-7,many,TRBJ2-5,TRBD1,TGTGCTAGCAGCTTCCGACAGGGAGAGACCCAGTACTTC,CASSFRQGETQYF
TRBV21-1,.,TRBJ1-2,.,TGTGCCACAGGGGGCGACTATGGCTACACCTTC,CATGGDYGYTF
TRBV12-3/TRBV12-4,few,TRBJ2-4,TRBD2,TGTGCCAGCAGAACAAATAGCGGGGCGGACCAGTACTTC,CASRTNSGADQYF
TRBV27,few,TRBJ2-7,.,TGTGCCAGCAGTCCAGGGTCCGGCCACGAGCAGTACTTC,CASSPGSGHEQYF
TRBV20-1,.,TRBJ1-2,.,TGCAGTGCTAGAGATCGGGTCCACTATGGCTACACCTTC,CSARDRVHYGYTF
TRBV7-9,.,TRBJ2-5,TRBD1,TGTGCCAGCAGCTCCCAGGGGGATCCTAAAGAGACCCAGTACTTC,CASSSQGDPKETQYF
TRBV20-1,.,TRBJ2-1,.,TGCAGTGCTAGACCGGTTTCTCGGGACTCCTACAATGAGCAGTTCTTC,CSARPVSRDSYNEQFF
TRBV4-1,.,TRBJ2-5,TRBD2,TGCGCCAGCAGCCAACTCGGACTAGTAGGAGAGACCCAGTACTTC,CASSQLGLVGETQYF
TRBV28,few,TRBJ2-7,.,TGTGCCAGCAGTCTGGAGGGTTCTAGGACCTACGAGCAGTACTTC,CASSLEGSRTYEQYF
TRBV27,.,TRBJ2-1,TRBD1,TGTGCCAGCAGTTGGTCCCCTACAGGGGACAATGAGCAGTTCTTC,CASSWSPTGDNEQFF
TRBV10-3,few,TRBJ2-5,.,TGTGCCATCAGTGAGCCTACTAGAGGGGAGACCCAGTACTTC,CAISEPTRGETQYF
TRBV2,.,TRBJ2-4,.,TGTGCCAGCAGTGAAGCGGGAGGCGGATTAGCCAAAAACATTCAGTACTTC,CASSEAGGGLAKNIQYF
TRBV12-5,.,TRBJ1-1,TRBD1,TGTGCTAGTGCCTGGACAGGGGGCTCGAACACTGAAGCTTTCTTT,CASAWTGGSNTEAFF
TRBV11-2,.,TRBJ1-6,TRBD1,TGTGCCAGCAGCTGGGGGACAGGGTCACCCCTCCACTTT,CASSWGTGSPLHF
TRBV20-1,.,TRBJ1-5,.,TGCAGTGCTAGATATAATTTGGTAAGAGGTCAGCCCCAGCATTTT,CSARYNLVRGQPQHF
TRBV9,.,TRBJ2-1,TRBD1,TGTGCCAGCGGCTTACAGGGGGCGGGTGAGCAGTTCTTC,CASGLQGAGEQFF
TRBV28,few,TRBJ2-2,.,TGTGCCAGCAGCTTTTTTGGACAGAACACCGGGGAGCTGCTTTTT,CASSFFGQNTGELLF
TRBV6-6,few,TRBJ2-7,TRBD1,TGTGCCAGCAGTCACCCCGGGACAGGGGTTTCCGAGCAGTACTTC,CASSHPGTGVSEQYF
TRBV7-6,few,TRBJ2-7,.,TGTGCCAGCAGCAACAACCGGGACGGCTCCTACGAGCAGTACTTC,CASSNNRDGSYEQYF
TRBV20-1,few,TRBJ2-1,TRBD2,TGCAGTGCACTAGCGGGATCCTTCTACAATGAGCAGTTCTTC,CSALAGSFYNEQFF
TRBV5-1,.,TRBJ2-6,.,TGCGCCAGCAGCTTTATCAGCTCTGGGGCCAACGTCCTGACTTTC,CASSFISSGANVLTF
TRBV6-5,few,TRBJ1-1,.,TGTGCCAGCAGTTACCCAGGTGAAGCTTTCTTT,CASSYPGEAFF
TRBV4-3,.,TRBJ2-1,.,TGCGCCAGCAGCCAAGATTTAAGACAGGACCTACTTGGTGAGCAGTTCTTC,CASSQDLRQDLLGEQFF
TRBV6-5,few,TRBJ2-7,TRBD2,TGTGCCAGCAGTCAAACGGGACTAGACTACGAGCAGTACTTC,CASSQTGLDYEQYF
TRBV29-1,few,TRBJ2-1,.,TGCAGCGTTCGGATAGCGCGGGCCGACAATGAGCAGTTCTTC,CSVRIARADNEQFF
TRBV20-1,.,TRBJ1-4,TRBD1,TGCAGTGCTAGACCTCCGGGACAGGGTGTAGAAAAACTGTTTTTT,CSARPPGQGVEKLFF
TRBV7-6,.,TRBJ2-7,.,TGTGCCAGCAGCTTAGGAATTGGACCGGGGTCCTCCTACGAGCAGTACTTC,CASSLGIGPGSSYEQYF
TRBV12-3/TRBV12-4,.,TRBJ2-3,TRBD2,TGTGCCAGCAGTTTATACGGGGGGTTGGATACGCAGTATTTT,CASSLYGGLDTQYF
TRBV20-1,many,TRBJ2-7,.,TGCAGTGCTAATAGCGGAGGCCGCTACGAGCAGTACTTC,CSANSGGRYEQYF
TRBV12-3/TRBV12-4,.,TRBJ2-1,TRBD2,TGTGCCAGCAAACGGGGGGTGGAGCAGTTCTTC,CASKRGVEQFF
TRBV5-1,few,TRBJ2-1,.,TGCGCCAGCAGCTTGGACGGGCACGGGGGCTACAATGAGCAGTTCTTC,CASSLDGHGGYNEQFF
TRBV5-1,few,TRBJ1-4,.,TGCGCCAGCAGCTTGATCGGTCTGAATGAAAAACTGTTTTTT,CASSLIGLNEKLFF
TRBV9,.,TRBJ2-7,.,TGTGCCAGCAGCCCAGGGAGGGGGGCGCCTTACGAGCAGTACTTC,CASSPGRGAPYEQYF
TRBV29-1,.,TRBJ2-1,TRBD2,TGCAGCGTTGAAGGTGGCCCCGGGACTAGCTCCTACAATGAGCAGTTCTTC,CSVEGGPGTSSYNEQFF
TRBV20-1,many,TRBJ2-5,TRBD2,TGCAGCGCCCGCCCGGGGGGGCAAGAGACCCAGTACTTC,CSARPGGQETQYF
TRBV29-1,few,TRBJ2-7,.,TGCAGCGTTGCGGACAGTTACGAGCAGTACTTC,CSVADSYEQYF
TRBV7-2,.,TRBJ2-1,.,TGTGCCAGCAGCTTCGAGGGCATTGGTGAGCAGTTCTTC,CASSFEGIGEQFF
TRBV7-6,.,TRBJ2-1,TRBD2,TGTGCCAGCAGCCCCTACCGGACTAGCGGAGGGGATGAGCAGTTCTTC,CASSPYRTSGGDEQFF